The 16 T cell receptor beta chains presented below share a single source sample, sequenced in a study of T cell responses to AZD1222 COVID-19 vaccine (dated by TCRdb to the early 2020s). The sample's time point label, in plain terms: about 28 days (+/-7) after the second vaccine dose. The protocol used for the library was the immunoSEQ multiplex PCR assay. Here the immuneACCESS table is served through TCRdb, limited to in-frame sequences with V and J called. Missing clones are a known gap in these copies; in checked studies unresolved V genes cover under half, and the rest lacks a known reason. The sample profile shows about 26,000 clones; around 90% of them were found once. The top ten clones comprise 2.5% to 3% of the sample. Specimen: peripheral blood, collected 28 days after the second AZD1222 dose. The origin of the receptors is an adult who received the AZD1222 COVID-19 vaccine.

The chain recombines TRBV20-1 with TRBJ1-4; D gene uncertain. V was shortened by 7 bases and J by 6 bases, with 9 bases between the two germline ends. Germline V gene sequence: CDR1 DFQATT, CDR2 SNEGSKA (reference sequence). The CDR3 runs 11 residues. This CDR3 reads CSVHMDEKLFF. The DNA for the CDR3 is TGCAGTGTTCACATGGATGAAAAACTGTTTTTT.

This clone was counted a single time. This rearrangement joins TRBV5-1 to TRBJ2-2, with D possibly TRBD1 on 6 matching bases. This CDR3 contains 15 residues. Trimming removed 5 bases from V and 1 base from J, with 12 bases in between. The germline gives CDR1 SGHRS, CDR2 YFSETQ. The CDR3 nucleotides read TGCGCCAGCAGTTCCGGGACAAGGAACACCGGGGAGCTGTTTTTT. Protein: CASSSGTRNTGELFF.

The J gene is TRBJ2-5, the V gene TRBV7-8, with D perhaps matching TRBD2 (5 bases). The CDR3 length is 15 residues. The V gene lost 0 bases and the J gene lost 5 bases, with 13 bases spanning the gap. The germline gives CDR1 SGHVS, CDR2 FQNEAQ. CDR3 bases: TGTGCCAGCAGCTTAGCGGAGGTAGCTGGGGAGACCCAGTACTTC. It specifies CASSLAEVAGETQYF.

The chain recombines TRBV7-8 with TRBJ2-7; 9 bases agree with TRBD2. Germline-derived CDR1 and CDR2 are SGHVS and FQNEAQ. V shed 0 bases and J 4 bases; nucleotides not matched to a gene: 7. The CDR3 runs 16 residues. For the CDR3, the DNA is TGTGCCAGCAGCTTAGCGATGGCGGGGGGGTCGTACGAGCAGTACTTC. Its translation is CASSLAMAGGSYEQYF.

This sequence joins TRBV2 and TRBJ1-5; possible D gene TRBD1, 5 bases. CDR1 SNHLY and CDR2 FYNNEI come from the germline V gene. The CDR3 totals 14 residues. V was cut by 2 bases and J by 5 bases, with 10 bases left in between. The CDR3 sequence: CASSEQGAYQPQHF. The CDR3 coding sequence is TGTGCCAGCAGTGAACAGGGCGCGTATCAGCCCCAGCATTTT.

The chain combines TRBV18 with TRBJ2-3, with 7 bases aligning to TRBD1. In germline, CDR1 is KGHSH, CDR2 LQKENI. V shed 3 bases and J 11 bases; nucleotides not matched to a gene: 5. The CDR3 loop spans 12 amino acids. In nucleotides, the CDR3 is TGTGCCAGCTCACCTCGGGACAGTATGCAGTATTTT. As protein: CASSPRDSMQYF.

The CDR3 sequence: CASSWWDEQFF. As DNA, the CDR3 is TGTGCCAGCAGTTGGTGGGATGAGCAGTTCTTC. This chain uses TRBV28 with TRBJ2-1; D uncertain. V lost 4 bases and J lost 8, with 6 bases in between. This CDR3 comprises 11 residues. Germline V gene data show CDR1 as MDHEN and CDR2 as SYDVKM. Complete variable domain (other parts from reference TRBV28 and TRBJ2-1): DVKVTQSSRYLVKRTGEKVFLECVQDMDHENMFWYRQDPGLGLRLIYFSYDVKMKEKGDIPEGYSVSREKKERFSLILESASTNQTSMYLCASSWWDEQFFGPGTRLTVL.

Concerning this clone itself: Other DNA sequences in the same sample also yield this CDR3. V gene TRBV7-2 combines with J gene TRBJ2-7; TRBD1 is a possible D gene (5 bases). This CDR3 is built from 14 residues. Germline-derived CDR1 and CDR2 are SGHTA and FQGNSA. V lost 4 bases to trimming and J lost 0 bases, with 10 bases between them. CDR3 coding DNA: TGTGCCAGCAGCTCGCAGGGTGGCTCCTACGAGCAGTACTTC. Translation gives CASSSQGGSYEQYF.

The chain links TRBV2 to TRBJ1-2; TRBD1 agrees at 8 bases. Per the germline V gene, CDR1 is SNHLY and CDR2 is FYNNEI. J was trimmed by 7 bases and V by 6 bases; bases with no gene match: 10. There are 14 residues in the CDR3. The CDR3 DNA is TGTGCCAGCAGGGACAGGGAGGGCGCAGTTGGCTACACCTTC. The encoded protein is CASRDREGAVGYTF.

The CDR3 loop is CASSLGYYEQYF. DNA of the CDR3: TGTGCCAGCAGCTTAGGCTATTACGAGCAGTACTTC. The chain uses TRBV11-2 and TRBJ2-7; D remains ambiguous. Trimming cost V 1 base and J 4 bases, with 5 bases left between them. Germline V gene data show CDR1 as SGHAT and CDR2 as FQNNGV. This CDR3 region has 12 residues.

V is TRBV28 and J is TRBJ1-6; 9 bases are shared with TRBD1. Per germline, CDR1 MDHEN and CDR2 SYDVKM. The CDR3 covers 16 residues. The trim removed 5 bases at V and 8 bases at J, leaving 10 bases unmatched. The CDR3 bases are TGTGCCAGCAGTGCCCCCGGGACAGGGATCCATTCACCCCTCCACTTT. Its translation: CASSAPGTGIHSPLHF.

The CDR3 DNA follows: TGTGCCAGCAGCCCAAGGGGACAGGGAGCGGGCACCGGGGAGCTGTTTTTT. Its protein product is CASSPRGQGAGTGELFF. The V and J genes are TRBV7-8 and TRBJ2-2, with 9 bases fitting TRBD1. There are 17 residues in the CDR3. Trimming took 5 bases from V and 4 from J; bases not matched to a gene: 11. Germline loops: CDR1 SGHVS, CDR2 FQNEAQ.

The rearrangement joins TRBV25-1 to TRBJ1-5; 11 bases map to TRBD1. The ends lost 8 bases at V and 4 bases at J; junction bases unmatched: 7. Germline V CDR1 and CDR2: MGHDK, SYGVNS. The CDR3 has 15 amino acids. CDR3 sequence reads: CASPEGQGANQPQHF. In DNA form, the CDR3 reads TGTGCCAGCCCAGAAGGACAGGGGGCGAATCAGCCCCAGCATTTT.

CDR3 sequence (DNA): TGCAGCGTAATCGACAGGGGCGGTTACGAGCAGTACTTC. Encoded protein: CSVIDRGGYEQYF. This chain joins TRBV29-1 and TRBJ2-7; TRBD1 matches 8 bases. The CDR3 is 13 residues long. The germline V gene encodes CDR1 SQVTM and CDR2 ANQGSEA. V dropped 6 bases and J dropped 4; count of bases not matched to a gene: 8.

The rearrangement links TRBV7-6 to TRBJ2-3, with 9 bases matching TRBD1. The CDR3 sequence is 15 residues long. V was pared by 3 bases and J by 0 bases, with 1 base of the junction left unmatched. Germline CDR1 SGHVS, CDR2 FNYEAQ. CDR3 amino acids: CASSFGTGSTDTQYF. In DNA, the CDR3 is TGTGCCAGCAGCTTCGGGACAGGGAGCACAGATACGCAGTATTTT.

The gene calls are TRBV7-2 and TRBJ2-5; 8 positions match TRBD2. V dropped 2 bases and J dropped 2; count of bases not matched to a gene: 4. The CDR3 length is 15 residues. In germline, CDR1 is SGHTA, CDR2 FQGNSA. Written as DNA, the CDR3 is TGTGCCAGCAGCTTACAGCGGGGGCCACAAGAGACCCAGTACTTC. Translated: CASSLQRGPQETQYF.